The rows below give T cell receptor beta chains drawn from one sample of a study of T cells in Graves' hyperthyroidism and ophthalmopathy. Using its own MiXCR run on the multiplex PCR reads, TCRdb lists one record per CDR3 protein. Of 250,000 to 350,000 distinct CDR3 sequences listed, 15% to 20% are singletons. The sample was blood. Receptors originate from an older woman with Graves' ophthalmopathy. Both conserved end residues are part of each CDR3. Fields, in order: D gene, J gene, V gene, clone size, CDR3 protein, CDR3 DNA. The D gene is left open where the match is weak. Clone size is stated in some rows and not others, as once, few, many or a class when expanded.

NA | TRBJ1-1 | TRBV6-2/TRBV6-3 | NA | CASSPPSTAREAFF | TGTGCCAGCAGTCCGCCCAGCACGGCTCGTGAAGCTTTCTTT
NA | TRBJ2-7 | TRBV5-6 | many | CASSLTGRVSYEQYF | TGTGCCAGCAGCTTGACAGGGAGGGTCTCCTACGAGCAGTACTTC
TRBD2 | TRBJ2-5 | TRBV9 | few | CASSAGGTGGGTQYF | TGTGCCAGCAGCGCGGGGGGGACCGGGGGGGGGACCCAGTACTTC
TRBD2 | TRBJ2-3 | TRBV7-9 | NA | CASSRGGAGVEDTQYF | TGTGCCAGCAGCCGAGGGGGAGCGGGAGTGGAAGATACGCAGTATTTT
TRBD1 | TRBJ2-3 | TRBV7-2 | many | CASSRQGAKSADTQYF | TGTGCCAGCAGCAGACAGGGGGCGAAATCGGCAGATACGCAGTATTTT
TRBD1 | TRBJ1-4 | TRBV6-2/TRBV6-3 | NA | CASRKDRGPEKLFF | TGTGCCAGCAGGAAGGACAGGGGGCCTGAAAAACTGTTTTTT
NA | TRBJ1-5 | TRBV4-1 | NA | CASSRPGQIYSNQPQHF | TGCGCCAGCAGCCGACCCGGACAGATTTATAGCAATCAGCCCCAGCATTTT
NA | TRBJ1-1 | TRBV3-1 | many | CASSQGESQSEAFF | TGTGCCAGCAGCCAAGGGGAGAGTCAGTCTGAAGCTTTCTTT
NA | TRBJ1-6 | TRBV6-5 | NA | CASSYTGSDAYNSPLHF | TGTGCCAGCAGTTACACAGGGAGTGACGCCTATAATTCACCCCTCCACTTT
NA | TRBJ2-7 | TRBV5-6 | many | CASSLFPSAAYEQYF | TGTGCCAGCAGCTTGTTCCCTAGCGCGGCCTACGAGCAGTACTTC
NA | TRBJ2-1 | TRBV27 | few | CASSRTLFEQFF | TGTGCCAGCAGTAGAACGCTATTTGAGCAGTTCTTC
TRBD2 | TRBJ2-3 | TRBV20-1 | many | CSATMRSGGAPSTDTQYF | TGCAGTGCCACGATGAGGAGCGGGGGGGCACCTAGCACAGATACGCAGTATTTT
NA | TRBJ2-7 | TRBV13 | NA | CASSSLRAGSYEQYF | TGTGCCAGCAGCTCCCTCCGGGCGGGCTCCTACGAGCAGTACTTC
NA | TRBJ1-1 | TRBV29-1 | NA | CSVRGRQVRTEAFF | TGCAGCGTTCGCGGCAGACAAGTCCGCACTGAAGCTTTCTTT
NA | TRBJ2-4 | TRBV10-2 | NA | CASSEAKSLNIQYF | TGCGCCAGCAGTGAAGCGAAATCTTTAAACATTCAGTACTTC
NA | TRBJ2-1 | TRBV12-3/TRBV12-4 | many | CASRETVEQFF | TGTGCCAGCAGGGAGACAGTTGAGCAGTTCTTC
NA | TRBJ2-1 | TRBV11-2 | NA | CASSVGKWVQHNEQFF | TGTGCCAGCAGCGTAGGGAAATGGGTACAGCACAATGAGCAGTTCTTC
NA | TRBJ1-6 | TRBV12-3/TRBV12-4 | NA | CASSFGGARSPLHF | TGTGCCAGCAGTTTTGGGGGCGCTAGGTCACCCCTCCACTTT
TRBD2 | TRBJ2-5 | TRBV11-2 | NA | CASSLVSGGRVETQYF | TGTGCCAGCAGCTTAGTTTCCGGCGGGAGGGTAGAGACCCAGTACTTC
TRBD1 | TRBJ1-5 | TRBV11-2 | NA | CAGSIGQAAGGAQHF | TGTGCCGGTAGTATTGGACAGGCCGCGGGGGGGGCCCAGCATTTT
NA | TRBJ2-3 | TRBV7-8 | many | CASSKYAGTSTDTQYF | TGTGCCAGCAGCAAATACGCCGGGACTAGCACAGATACGCAGTATTTT
NA | TRBJ2-5 | TRBV12-3/TRBV12-4 | NA | CASGAEGRGGETQYF | TGTGCCAGCGGAGCGGAGGGCCGGGGTGGGGAGACCCAGTACTTC